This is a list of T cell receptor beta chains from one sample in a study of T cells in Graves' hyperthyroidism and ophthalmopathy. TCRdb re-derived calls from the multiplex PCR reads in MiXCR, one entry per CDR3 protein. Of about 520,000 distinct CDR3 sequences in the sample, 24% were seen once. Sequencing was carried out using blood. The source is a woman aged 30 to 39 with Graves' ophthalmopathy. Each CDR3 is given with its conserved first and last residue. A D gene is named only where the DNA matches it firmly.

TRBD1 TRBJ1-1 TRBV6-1 CASRKGQGTTEAFF
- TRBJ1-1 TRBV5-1 CASSGGEPTLNTEAFF
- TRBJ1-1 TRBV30 CAWSVGRGEAFF
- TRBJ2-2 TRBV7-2 CASSSAGRESGELFF
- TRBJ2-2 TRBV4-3 CASSQEPAVNTGELFF
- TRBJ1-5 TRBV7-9 CASSLTWDQPQHF
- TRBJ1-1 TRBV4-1 CASSQGGRLNTEAFF
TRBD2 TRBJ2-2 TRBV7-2 CASSAGLAAGELFF
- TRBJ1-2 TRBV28 CASSFESANYGYTF
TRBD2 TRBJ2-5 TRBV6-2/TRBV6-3 CASSYSPSGGSQETQYF
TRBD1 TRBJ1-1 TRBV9 CASSGDRDRGLDTEAFF
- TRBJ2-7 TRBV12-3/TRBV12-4 CATTTGLSYEQYF
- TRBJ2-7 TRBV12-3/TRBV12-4 CASSLAWSYEQYF
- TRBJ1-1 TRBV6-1 CASTTGTIRTEAFF
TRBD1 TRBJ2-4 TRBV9 CASSPTRTGGNIQYF
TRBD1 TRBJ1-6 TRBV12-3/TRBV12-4 CASKTSTGLNSPLHF
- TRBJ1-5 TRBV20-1 CSASDRKSNQPQHF
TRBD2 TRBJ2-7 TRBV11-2 CASSLSIGGRDYEQYF
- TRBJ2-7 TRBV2 CASSGSGRTYEQYF
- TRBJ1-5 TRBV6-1 CASSEPTEPYQPQHF
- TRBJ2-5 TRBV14 CASSQAGWNEETQYF
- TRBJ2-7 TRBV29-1 CSGRYEQYF
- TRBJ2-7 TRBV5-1 CASSLNWRAEQYF
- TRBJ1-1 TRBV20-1 CSATGSSETEAFF
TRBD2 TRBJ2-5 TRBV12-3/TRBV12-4 CASSFSAGGQETQYF
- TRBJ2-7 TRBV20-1 CSARLPPYEQYF
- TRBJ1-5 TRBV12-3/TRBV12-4 CASSLRGGFQPQHF
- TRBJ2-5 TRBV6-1 CASEGGQETQYF
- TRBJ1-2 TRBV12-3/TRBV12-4 CASSLWDNGGYTF
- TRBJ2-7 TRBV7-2 CASSLVLQQTYEQYF
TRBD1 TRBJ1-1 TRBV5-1 CASSPTTGRLAEAFF
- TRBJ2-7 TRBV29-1 CSVVQGSHEQYF
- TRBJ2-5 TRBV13 CASSLKGDQETQYF
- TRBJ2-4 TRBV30 CAWTAKNIQYF
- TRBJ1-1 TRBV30 CAWHRAGSPNTEAFF
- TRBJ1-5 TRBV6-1 CASSEQGPLYSNQPQHF
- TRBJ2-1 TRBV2 CASSEALSDEQFF
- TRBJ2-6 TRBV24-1 CATRDSGANVLTF
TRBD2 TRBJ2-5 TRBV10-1 CASSDGGGETQYF
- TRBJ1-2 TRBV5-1 CASSLWGTGTDGYTF
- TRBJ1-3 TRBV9 CASSEGPGPGNTIYF
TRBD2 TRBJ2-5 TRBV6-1 CASGASGGETQYF